This is a list of T cell receptor beta chains from one sample in a study of CXCR3-negative and CXCR3-positive naive CD8 T cells. TCRdb reprocessed the 5' RACE reads; each CDR3 protein has one entry and no DNA is given. The table for this sample gives some 120,000 distinct CDR3 sequences. What was sequenced was naive CXCR3+ CD8+ T cells from blood. The receptor source for this set is a human donor in good health. Some clones in this sample may be carry-over from other donors' samples. The CDR3 runs from the conserved cysteine through the conserved F or W.

v_gene	j_gene	CDR3aa
TRBV6-1	TRBJ2-1	CASSEYLQGWVDSDEQFF
TRBV11-3	TRBJ2-1	CASSSTGPRVNEQFF
TRBV28	TRBJ2-3	CASRSRRGTLDTQYF
TRBV28	TRBJ2-7	CASSKDSYEQYF
TRBV7-9	TRBJ2-4	CASSSRVGKNIQYF
TRBV2	TRBJ1-1	CASRDRGFGAEAFF
TRBV12-3/TRBV12-4	TRBJ1-5	CASSLAGYSNQPQHF
TRBV12-3/TRBV12-4	TRBJ1-1	CASSLVPGTEAFF
TRBV12-3/TRBV12-4	TRBJ2-1	CASSYPGARSNEQFF
TRBV25-1	TRBJ2-2	CASSVDHQELFF
TRBV20-1	TRBJ2-1	CSAGQSSYNEQFF
TRBV10-3	TRBJ2-1	CAIRSDGLGKTYNEQFF
TRBV4-1	TRBJ2-6	CASSLQPVGSGANVLTF
TRBV7-9	TRBJ2-2	CASSAQGGAPTGELFF
TRBV7-9	TRBJ2-1	CASSGGLAGGEQFF
TRBV20-1	TRBJ2-7	CSARDLRYRYEQYF
TRBV5-6	TRBJ2-1	CASSASRAEQFF
TRBV9	TRBJ2-1	CASSVGGQGPNNEQFF
TRBV12-3/TRBV12-4	TRBJ2-1	CASSPSPEPWEQFF
TRBV7-6	TRBJ2-7	CASSYEQSSYEQYF
TRBV6-5	TRBJ1-3	CASSYTSGNTIYF
TRBV4-3	TRBJ1-2	CASSQDPGVYYGYTF
TRBV7-2	TRBJ2-3	CASSHPAASTDTQYF
TRBV7-8	TRBJ2-7	CASSARQNSYEQYF
TRBV6-2/TRBV6-3	TRBJ2-1	CASSDTAGTSGGTGPRNEQFF
TRBV5-1	TRBJ2-7	CASSYGDTYEQYF
TRBV28	TRBJ2-5	CASRTPGWGQETQYF
TRBV7-2	TRBJ2-7	CASSLRDTISYEQYF
TRBV12-3/TRBV12-4	TRBJ1-2	CASSPTGVFYGYTF
TRBV6-2/TRBV6-3	TRBJ2-2	CASSYGTAGELFF
TRBV7-2	TRBJ2-2	CASSYWLAGGMGELFF
TRBV28	TRBJ2-7	CASTGDGPYEQYF
TRBV28	TRBJ2-6	CASSLAWSGPSGANVLTF
TRBV11-2	TRBJ1-1	CASSWMTRNTEAFF
TRBV7-3	TRBJ1-1	CASSSTPQGPTDQAFF
TRBV29-1	TRBJ2-7	CSFRTGPYEQYF
TRBV15	TRBJ2-7	CATSSQDNSYEQYF
TRBV7-9	TRBJ2-2	CASSLAARPNGELFF
TRBV29-1	TRBJ1-2	CSVLPQGSGYTF
TRBV28	TRBJ2-1	CASSFSSGRFNEQFF
TRBV3-1	TRBJ2-7	CASSQDRTHYEQYF
TRBV4-1	TRBJ2-7	CASSQVATYYEQYF
TRBV6-6	TRBJ2-5	CASRTGGETQYF